This TCR beta chain originates from a study of PD-1 blockade in classical Hodgkin lymphoma (TCRdb year 2020). Regarding the research as a whole: Nivolumab dosing was 3 mg/kg intravenously every 2 weeks, continuing until either disease progression or unacceptable toxicity. The study used TCR beta sequencing and CyTOF to define a peripheral blood immune signature of response to PD-1 blockade in classical Hodgkin lymphoma. Study-wide conclusions, independent of this receptor: CD4+ but not CD8+ TCR diversity rose significantly by C4D1 (p=0.0027 vs p=0.16), most apparent in complete responders (p=0.02). Lower diversity was observed in patients in whom nivolumab was started less than 1 year after ASCT, and these patients were excluded from later analyses so that confounding by immune reconstitution would be avoided. Baseline diversity similar to that of newly diagnosed patients was observed in trial patients achieving complete response, whereas significantly lower diversity was observed in partial responders and progressors. The study was limited to a single clinical trial cohort, and causes of repertoire differences, possibly disease activity or prior therapy, remained undefined. Baseline TCR diversity was reported as lower in newly diagnosed patients than in healthy donors, and lower still in relapsed/refractory patients.

Counted from cysteine to phenylalanine, this CDR3 has 15 amino acids. The CDR3 DNA has 45 bases and is translated from base 1. CDR1 MGHDK and CDR2 SYGVNS are derived from the germline V gene. The junction shows trimming of 2 bases on V and 2 bases on J, plus 13 bases between the germline ends. Comments on this clone: This receptor's antigen is unknown. No clone much larger than this one lies a single base away; base qualities are absent.

The time point label for this specimen denotes: cycle 2 day 1 (C2D1) of nivolumab. Relapse after autologous stem cell transplantation had occurred in all trial patients, and cohorts A, B and C were distinguished by prior brentuximab vedotin exposure. A total of roughly 57 patients with relapsed/refractory classical Hodgkin lymphoma made up the trial cohort, and each patient's best overall response was complete response, partial response or progressive disease. Trial patients were treated with single-agent nivolumab in the multi-cohort phase II CheckMate 205 trial. Best overall response was determined by an independent review committee according to the 2007 International Working Group response criteria. Trial PBMCs were collected immediately before nivolumab initiation (C1D1) and during therapy at cycle 2 day 1 and cycle 4 day 1. After peripheral blood was drawn into 8 mL Vacutainer Cell Preparation Tubes, PBMCs were isolated by centrifugation and then cryopreserved.

The Qiagen DNeasy kit was used to extract genomic DNA both from unsorted PBMCs and from the negatively selected CD4+ and CD8+ fractions. TCR beta CDR3 regions were amplified by immunoSEQ multiplex PCR using primers annealing to V and J segments. A synthetic immune receptor repertoire was used to minimize amplification bias, and remaining bias was computationally removed after sequencing. The original pipeline was this. Custom Python scripts were used to quantify repertoire diversity as the Shannon entropy index. Unsorted, CD4+ and CD8+ repertoires were analyzed separately, except in combined analyses where CD4+ and CD8+ sequences were merged in silico. A clone counted as expanded when the clone's frequency after treatment rose at least 2-fold relative to C1D1, and clones undetected at baseline were given a pseudocount of 0.5. Clones with 0 or 1 copy at C1D1 were defined as singleton clones, while clones with 2 or more copies were defined as non-singleton clones. Clones expanded in unsorted samples were annotated as CD4+, CD8+ or unknown by matching protein sequences in sorted samples from the same patient. Wilcoxon tests were applied to paired samples to test diversity changes from C1D1 to C4D1. TCRdb limited this immuneACCESS table to in-frame rearrangements with V and J called. A share of clones is missing; checked studies link under half to unresolved V genes, and the rest is unexplained. V, J and clone size were drawn from that table, and D and trimming were deduced from the DNA. Here the sample has about 54,000 clones; 91% occur a single time. The ten largest clones take up around 9.3% of the sample.

The chain links TRBV25-1 with TRBJ2-7, with a tentative D gene TRBD1 over 6 matching bases. This receptor was taken from a human donor with classical Hodgkin lymphoma. The sample here was peripheral blood mononuclear cells (PBMCs), taken before the second cycle of nivolumab. The nucleotides are TGTGCCAGCAGTGAAGGGTCAGGGGTTGCCTACGAGCAGTACTTC. Its coded protein is CASSEGSGVAYEQYF.